The 6 T cell receptor beta chains listed next were all sequenced from one sample in a study of Tregs in tolerant kidney transplant recipients. Libraries were prepared by immunoSEQ multiplex PCR; TCRdb keeps only in-frame clonotypes and omits some of them. The sample carries approximately 90,000 clones, around nine tenths recorded once. The sample was CD8+ T cells from blood. Receptors were obtained from a human donor in good health.

V is TRBV9 and J is TRBJ1-1; possibly TRBD1 for D (5 bases). Germline CDR1 reads SGDLS; CDR2 reads YYNGEE. V was pared by 0 bases and J by 6 bases, with 9 bases between. The CDR3 loop spans 13 amino acids. DNA of the CDR3: TGTGCCAGCAGCGTAGTTGAGACAGCTGAAGCTTTCTTT. It yields the protein CASSVVETAEAFF.

The chain joins TRBV29-1 to TRBJ2-5; D gene unclear. V gave up 0 bases and J gave up 2 bases, with 13 bases separating them. Germline V gene data show CDR1 as SQVTM and CDR2 as ANQGSEA. This CDR3 comprises 15 residues. The CDR3, as DNA: TGCAGCGTTGAAGATCCGGGCAGAAGTCAAGAGACCCAGTACTTC. Translated, it gives CSVEDPGRSQETQYF.

This rearrangement joins TRBV7-8 to TRBJ1-3; perhaps TRBD1 as D (6 bases). Germline CDR1 and CDR2: SGHVS and FQNEAQ. V was shortened by 5 bases and J by 0 bases, with 20 bases between the two germline ends. The length of the CDR3 is 18 residues. The CDR3 DNA is TGTGCCAGCAGCCCCCGGGTGGGGGGCGGGTACTCTGGAAACACCATATATTTT. Amino acids: CASSPRVGGGYSGNTIYF.

V is TRBV19 and J is TRBJ2-7; 7 nucleotides match TRBD2. The J segment lost 1 base and the V segment lost 3 bases, leaving 6 bases of the junction unmatched. Per germline, CDR1 LNHDA and CDR2 SQIVND (reference sequence). CDR3 length: 15 amino acids. CDR3: CASSITAGESYEQYF. The CDR3 DNA reads as TGTGCCAGTAGTATTACGGCGGGAGAGTCCTACGAGCAGTACTTC.

The V and J genes are TRBV4-1 and TRBJ1-3; TRBD1 agrees at 8 bases. CDR1 is MGHRA and CDR2 is YSYEKL in the germline V gene. CDR3 length: 17 residues. V was pared by 2 bases and J by 6 bases, with 12 bases of the junction left unmatched. CDR3 protein: CASSQSVPRGHENTIYF. CDR3 DNA: TGCGCCAGCAGCCAATCGGTGCCCAGGGGGCACGAAAACACCATATATTTT.

This sequence joins TRBV19 and TRBJ1-1, with 7 nucleotides matching TRBD1. Looked up from germline, CDR1 is LNHDA and CDR2 is SQIVND (reference sequence). This CDR3 contains 12 residues. Trimming removed 8 bases from V and 3 bases from J; junction bases left unmatched: 3. CDR3 nucleotide sequence: TGTGCCAGTTTTACAGGGGACACTGAAGCTTTCTTT. Translating gives CASFTGDTEAFF.